This TCR beta chain was observed in a study of a mutant IDH1 vaccine in newly diagnosed glioma. As for the study in general: Of treated patients, about 60% were men and about 40% women, averaging roughly 37 years. Most patients had radiochemotherapy with temozolomide before enrollment; others had one alone. Scheduled at week 35, visit V12 preceded visit V13, held at week 47.

V lost 3 bases, J lost 6 bases, and 13 bases stayed unmatched. Germline lookup yields CDR1 GTSNPN and CDR2 SVGIG (reference sequence). This CDR3 region has 15 residues. This clone was seen just once. Its specificity is not known. Some clones are missing from TCRdb's copy, which holds only in-frame ones; the method was immunoSEQ multiplex PCR. Of tens of thousands of clones listed, around 76% were seen once; the top ten hold roughly 3.8%. Time point given: week 47, end of study. The investigators gave 300 ug of mutant IDH1 20-mer peptide in each vaccine dose, together with topical imiquimod. The chain joins TRBV30 to TRBJ1-2, with 7 bases aligning to TRBD1. Sequenced material: PBMCs, taken from a glioma patient whose treatment included an IDH1 peptide vaccine. The sequence was collected from a middle-aged man with glioma. Some clones in this sample may be carry-over from other donors' samples. The CDR3 is CAWSQIRQGSNGYTF. The CDR3 DNA follows: TGTGCCTGGAGCCAGATCCGACAGGGCTCTAATGGCTACACCTTC.